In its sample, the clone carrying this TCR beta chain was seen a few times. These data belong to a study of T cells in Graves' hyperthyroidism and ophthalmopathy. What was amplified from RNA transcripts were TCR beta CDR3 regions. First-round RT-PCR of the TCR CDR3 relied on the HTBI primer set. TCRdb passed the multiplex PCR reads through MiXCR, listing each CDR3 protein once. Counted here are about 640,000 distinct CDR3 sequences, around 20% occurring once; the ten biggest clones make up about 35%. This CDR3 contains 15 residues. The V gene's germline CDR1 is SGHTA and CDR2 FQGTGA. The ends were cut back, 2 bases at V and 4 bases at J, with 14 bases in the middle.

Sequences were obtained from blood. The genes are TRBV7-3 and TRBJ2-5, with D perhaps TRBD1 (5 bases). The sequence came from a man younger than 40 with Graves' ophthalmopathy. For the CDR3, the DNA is TGTGCCAGCAGCTTAGGCGGTCTAGGGGTAGAGACCCAGTACTTC. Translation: CASSLGGLGVETQYF.